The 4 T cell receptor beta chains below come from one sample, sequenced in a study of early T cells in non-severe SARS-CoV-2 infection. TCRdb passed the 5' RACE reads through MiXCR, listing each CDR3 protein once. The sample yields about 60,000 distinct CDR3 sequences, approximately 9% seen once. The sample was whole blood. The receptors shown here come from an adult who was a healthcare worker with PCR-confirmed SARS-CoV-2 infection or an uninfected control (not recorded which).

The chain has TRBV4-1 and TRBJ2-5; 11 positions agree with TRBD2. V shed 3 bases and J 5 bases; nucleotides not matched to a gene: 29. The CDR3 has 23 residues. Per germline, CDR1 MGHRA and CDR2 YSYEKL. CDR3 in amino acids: CASSHTPIGFNRTSGRDAETQYF. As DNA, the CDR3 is TGCGCCAGCAGCCATACCCCAATTGGCTTTAATAGGACTAGCGGGCGAGATGCGGAGACCCAGTACTTC.

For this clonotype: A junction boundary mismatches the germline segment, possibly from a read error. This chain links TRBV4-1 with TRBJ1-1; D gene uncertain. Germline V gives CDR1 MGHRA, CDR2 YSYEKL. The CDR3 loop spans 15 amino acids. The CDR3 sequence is CAGSQAQYGAPEAFF. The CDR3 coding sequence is TGCGCCGGCAGCCAAGCCCAATACGGTGCGCCTGAAGCTTTCTTT.

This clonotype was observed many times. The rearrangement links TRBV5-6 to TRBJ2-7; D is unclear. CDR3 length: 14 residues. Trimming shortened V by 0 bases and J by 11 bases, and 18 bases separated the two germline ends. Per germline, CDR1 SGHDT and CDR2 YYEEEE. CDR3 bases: TGTGCCAGCAGCTTGGTTGTAGGTACTCGTGTGGAGTACTTC. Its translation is CASSLVVGTRVEYF. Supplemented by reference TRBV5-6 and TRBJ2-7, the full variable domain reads DAGVTQSPTHLIKTRGQQVTLRCSPKSGHDTVSWYQQALGQGPQFIFQYYEEEERQRGNFPDRFSGHQFPNYSSELNVNALLLGDSALYLCASSLVVGTRVEYFGPGTRLTVT.

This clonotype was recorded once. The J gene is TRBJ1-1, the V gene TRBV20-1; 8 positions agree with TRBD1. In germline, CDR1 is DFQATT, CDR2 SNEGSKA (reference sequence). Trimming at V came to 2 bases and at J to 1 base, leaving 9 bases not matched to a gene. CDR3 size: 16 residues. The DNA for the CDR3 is TGCAGTGCTAGAACCCAGGGGGCGCATTGGAACACTGAAGCTTTCTTT. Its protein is CSARTQGAHWNTEAFF.